The clone carrying this T cell receptor (beta chain) was found a few times. Its specificity is unknown. Universal primer sites and UMIs were introduced during 5'RACE template-switching synthesis of TCR cDNA. TCRdb passed the 5' RACE reads through MiXCR, listing each CDR3 protein once. The sample carries 150,000 to 200,000 distinct CDR3 sequences, 6.2% recorded once. The sample comes from a study of T cells after yellow fever vaccination. Study-level results: Among primary-vaccination clones, most reappeared after the booster, at about 95% for CD4 and 85% to 90% for CD8. Overall, a small share of clonotypes was seen in both CD4 and CD8 compartments. When the response was secondary, it was weaker but reached its peak faster, day 5 versus 15.

This TCR came from a man aged 18-30 years who received the YFV17D yellow fever vaccine. Sequences were derived from CD4+ T cells sorted from PBMCs, sampled on the day of the first yellow fever vaccination.

DNA of the CDR3: TGCGCCAGCAGCAGAGACAGGGGGCAGAACTATGGCTACACCTTC. This encodes CASSRDRGQNYGYTF. The chain uses TRBV5-1 and TRBJ1-2; 10 bases agree with TRBD1. The CDR3 runs 15 residues. After removal of 4 bases from V and 2 bases from J, the junction contained 5 bases not matched to a gene. The germline V gene has CDR1 SGHRS and CDR2 YFSETQ.